These 20 T cell receptor beta chains were sequenced from one sample in a study of T-cell reconstitution after alpha-beta-depleted transplantation in children. Using unique molecular identifiers, the investigators prepared the TCRbeta library. Via MiXCR, TCRdb re-called the PCR reads, giving one row per CDR3 protein. The sample includes tens of thousands of distinct CDR3 sequences, around a sixth seen only once; the top ten take 45% to 55%. The source was PBMCs, mostly from graft donor cells, collected 360 days after TCRalphabeta/CD19-depleted stem cell transplant. These receptors all stem from a male patient between 2 and 10 years old who had a stem cell transplant for acute lymphoblastic leukemia, so the T cells may come from the graft donor.

The genes are TRBV20-1 and TRBJ2-1; 12 bases agree with TRBD2. After removal of 2 bases from V and 9 bases from J, the junction contained 8 bases not matched to a gene. The germline CDR1 and CDR2 sequences are DFQATT and SNEGSKA (reference sequence). The CDR3 covers 15 residues. The CDR3 reads CSARPGLAGLVEQFF. CDR3 DNA: TGCAGTGCTAGACCCGGACTAGCGGGGTTAGTTGAGCAGTTCTTC.

This clonotype was seen only a few times. The V and J genes are TRBV3-1 and TRBJ2-1; D uncertain. Germline-derived CDR1 and CDR2 are LGHDT and YNNKEL (reference sequence). Trimming took off 3 bases at V and 6 bases at J, with 6 bases between the two ends. CDR3 length: 12 residues. CDR3 region: CASSQRTNEQFF. The CDR3 coding sequence is TGTGCCAGCAGCCAGAGGACCAATGAGCAGTTCTTC.

The sample holds many counts of this clonotype. The CDR3 DNA follows: TGCAGCGTTGAGGTACTAGCGGCAGGTCCCGGGGAGCTGTTTTTT. Amino acid sequence: CSVEVLAAGPGELFF. This sequence joins TRBV29-1 and TRBJ2-2; 8 nucleotides match TRBD2. The CDR3 is made up of 15 amino acids. Germline loops: CDR1 SQVTM, CDR2 ANQGSEA. Losses at the gene ends were 3 bases for V and 6 bases for J; bases not matched to a gene: 9.

This clonotype was seen a handful of times. CDR3 DNA sequence: TGTGCCAGCAGGGATCCCAGGGACGAGCAGTACTTC. Encoded protein: CASRDPRDEQYF. The chain has TRBV2 and TRBJ2-7; D possibly corresponds to TRBD1 (5 bases). This CDR3 is built from 12 residues. V was shortened by 6 bases and J by 5 bases, with 11 bases between the two germline ends. Germline V CDR1 and CDR2: SNHLY, FYNNEI.

Only a few counts were recorded for this clonotype. The chain links TRBV6-5 to TRBJ1-1; D is unclear. The CDR3 spans 15 residues. V was clipped by 0 bases and J by 5 bases, with 13 bases between them. Germline lookup yields CDR1 MNHEY and CDR2 SVGAGI. The CDR3 region is CASSYSFRERTEAFF. Here the CDR3 DNA reads TGTGCCAGCAGTTACTCATTCCGGGAGCGGACTGAAGCTTTCTTT.

This clonotype was seen a handful of times. This chain connects TRBV6-5 to TRBJ2-3; tentatively, D is TRBD2 (5 bases). Trimming removed 4 bases at V and 10 bases at J, with 12 bases between. This CDR3 has 12 residues. Per the germline V gene, CDR1 is MNHEY and CDR2 is SVGAGI. CDR3 DNA sequence: TGTGCCAGCAGTTCGGGGTATGGGTCGCAGTATTTT. This sequence encodes CASSSGYGSQYF.

The chain joins TRBV25-1 to TRBJ2-2; D is possibly TRBD1 (6 bases). V was cut by 8 bases and J by 6 bases, with 28 bases left in between. The CDR3 loop spans 18 amino acids. Germline assignment: CDR1 MGHDK and CDR2 SYGVNS. CDR3 sequence (DNA): TGTGCCAGCGGACCCCCCGGGGATGGGACAATCCTGGCCGGGGAGCTGTTTTTT. Its protein product is CASGPPGDGTILAGELFF. Using reference TRBV25-1 and TRBJ2-2 for the parts outside the CDR3, the full variable domain is EADIYQTPRYLVIGTGKKITLECSQTMGHDKMYWYQQDPGMELHLIHYSYGVNSTEKGDLSSESTVSRIRTEHFPLTLESARPSHTSQYLCASGPPGDGTILAGELFFGEGSRLTVL.

V is TRBV6-5 and J is TRBJ2-5; perhaps D is TRBD1 or TRBD2 (5 bases each). This CDR3 has 16 residues. Trimming stripped 2 bases from V and 1 base from J, with 14 bases between. Germline lookup yields CDR1 MNHEY and CDR2 SVGAGI. This chain's CDR3 is CASSYEWGSIQETQYF. The CDR3 bases are TGTGCCAGCAGTTACGAGTGGGGGAGCATCCAAGAGACCCAGTACTTC.

At least ten counts were recorded for this clonotype. The rearrangement links TRBV7-9 to TRBJ2-5; 11 bases map to TRBD1. In germline, CDR1 is SEHNR, CDR2 FQNEAQ (reference sequence). V gave up 6 bases and J gave up 7 bases; unmatched junction bases: 4. The CDR3 is 13 residues long. The CDR3 here is CASSLGTGGTQYF. The CDR3, as DNA: TGTGCCAGCAGTCTCGGGACAGGGGGGACCCAGTACTTC.

This clonotype was counted between two and nine times. V is TRBV7-8 and J is TRBJ2-1, with D perhaps matching TRBD2 (5 bases). Germline V gene data show CDR1 as SGHVS and CDR2 as FQNEAQ. The ends were cut back, 2 bases at V and 7 bases at J, with 12 bases in the middle. The CDR3 runs 14 residues. The CDR3 coding sequence is TGTGCCAGCAGCTTATTTCCGGGGTATAATGAGCAGTTCTTC. Translating gives CASSLFPGYNEQFF.

The table lists this clonotype with a few counts. This chain joins TRBV11-3 and TRBJ1-2; D is perhaps TRBD1 (6 bases). The V end lost 3 bases, the J end lost 5 bases, and 7 bases lay between the germline ends. CDR3 length: 12 residues. CDR1 and CDR2 (germline): SGHNT, YENEEA. CDR3 in amino acids: CASSLGHYGYTF. In nucleotides, the CDR3 is TGTGCCAGCAGCTTGGGACATTATGGCTACACCTTC.

This chain joins TRBV6-1 and TRBJ2-1; 12 nucleotides align to TRBD2. CDR1 and CDR2 from the germline V gene are MNHNS and SASEGT. Germline trimming cut 8 bases from V and 8 bases from J; bases unmatched to any gene: 7. The CDR3 sequence is 14 residues long. The CDR3 loop reads CASRRTSGIYEQFF. CDR3 nucleotides: TGTGCCAGCCGTCGGACTAGCGGGATCTATGAGCAGTTCTTC.

This clonotype occurred many times. J is TRBJ2-1 and V is TRBV6-2 or TRBV6-3; D unresolved. Germline V lookup: CDR1 MNHEY, CDR2 SVGEGT. Trimming took 2 bases from V and 5 from J, leaving 10 bases between them. The CDR3 consists of 14 residues. As DNA, the CDR3 is TGTGCCAGCAGTTACGTCTCGACAAACAATGAGCAGTTCTTC. Translation: CASSYVSTNNEQFF.

The chain combines TRBV24-1 with TRBJ2-3; the D call may be TRBD1 or TRBD2 (5 bases each). Germline V lookup: CDR1 KGHDR, CDR2 SFDVKD. CDR3 length: 13 amino acids. The V end lost 7 bases, the J end lost 3 bases, and 10 bases lay between the germline ends. CDR3 region: CATSGAGTDTQYF. As DNA, the CDR3 is TGTGCCACCAGCGGGGCCGGGACAGATACGCAGTATTTT.

V usage is TRBV11-1 and J usage is TRBJ2-7; 9 nucleotides align to TRBD2. This CDR3 comprises 18 residues. Germline CDR1 and CDR2: SGHAT and FQDESV (reference sequence). Unmatched junction bases numbered 11, after V lost 2 bases and J lost 0 bases. CDR3 sequence: CASSLIAGGGLVSYEQYF. CDR3 in DNA: TGTGCCAGCAGCTTAATTGCGGGAGGGGGACTGGTCTCCTACGAGCAGTACTTC.

This clonotype was observed at least ten times. CDR3 nucleotide sequence: TGTGCCAGCAGCTTAGCGCTAGCCTTCTGGGTGGGCGAGCAGTACTTC. Protein sequence: CASSLALAFWVGEQYF. J is TRBJ2-7 and V is TRBV7-9; D may be TRBD2 (5 bases). V was cut by 0 bases and J by 6 bases, with 18 bases left in between. Germline lookup yields CDR1 SEHNR and CDR2 FQNEAQ (reference sequence). This CDR3 region has 16 residues.

This clonotype came up many times. The gene calls are TRBV5-6 and TRBJ2-5; tentative D call: TRBD1 (5 bases). The CDR3 loop spans 16 amino acids. V lost 1 base and J 0 bases, leaving 13 bases between the germline ends. Germline V gene sequence: CDR1 SGHDT, CDR2 YYEEEE. Here the CDR3 DNA reads TGTGCCAGCAGCTTGCTCGACAGACCCTACCAAGAGACCCAGTACTTC. It encodes CASSLLDRPYQETQYF.

This clonotype was seen only a few times. The chain couples TRBV5-1 to TRBJ2-1; the match to TRBD1 covers 8 bases. Trimming at V came to 4 bases and at J to 2 bases, leaving 5 bases not matched to a gene. There are 15 residues in the CDR3. The germline V gene encodes CDR1 SGHRS and CDR2 YFSETQ. CDR3 sequence reads: CASSMRQGTYNEQFF. In DNA, the CDR3 is TGCGCCAGCAGCATGCGACAGGGGACCTACAATGAGCAGTTCTTC.

The sample holds a few counts of this clonotype. The V call is TRBV12-3 or TRBV12-4, the J call TRBJ1-1; weak D call: TRBD1 (5 bases). The V gene lost 2 bases and the J gene lost 2 bases, with 9 bases spanning the gap. The CDR3 extends over 14 amino acids. This CDR3 reads CASSLMGPNTEAFF. The CDR3 DNA sequence: TGTGCCAGCAGTTTAATGGGGCCTAACACTGAAGCTTTCTTT.

The J gene is TRBJ2-2, the V gene TRBV6-5; TRBD1 agrees at 8 bases. CDR1 is MNHEY, CDR2 SVGAGI, per germline. V trimming: 4 bases; J trimming: 5 bases; junction bases outside the gene matches: 6. The CDR3 length is 15 residues. As DNA, the CDR3 is TGTGCCAGCAGTTTAGGACAGGGCAGGACCGGGGAGCTGTTTTTT. This codes for CASSLGQGRTGELFF.